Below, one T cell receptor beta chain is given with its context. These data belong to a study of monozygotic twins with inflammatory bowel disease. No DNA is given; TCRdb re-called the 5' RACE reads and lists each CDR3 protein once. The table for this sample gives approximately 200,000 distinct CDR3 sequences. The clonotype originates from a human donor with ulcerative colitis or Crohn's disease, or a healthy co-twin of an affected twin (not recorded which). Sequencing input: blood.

CDR3 in amino acids: CASSPKGAPRGEKLFF. The chain joins TRBV7-2 to TRBJ1-4; TCRdb lists TRBD1, though no DNA is available to test this call. Looked up from germline, CDR1 is SGHTA and CDR2 is FQGNSA. The CDR3 totals 16 residues.